A selection of T cell receptor beta chains follows, all from one sample in a study of T-cell reconstitution after alpha-beta-depleted transplantation in children. TCRdb called the PCR reads again in MiXCR, with one record for every CDR3 protein. The data contain over 150,000 distinct CDR3 sequences, approximately 7% of them singletons. The starting material was PBMCs from the stem cell graft donor, obtained from the stem cell graft. The receptors come from a human donor who donated a stem cell graft to a child with Wiskott-Aldrich syndrome. CDR3s include the opening cysteine and the closing phenylalanine or tryptophan. The D gene is left open where the match is weak. A clone size is listed for some rows: how often the clone was seen (once, few, many), or a class if it is expanded.

TRBV12-3/TRBV12-4	TRBJ2-3	TRBD1	many	TGTGCCAGCAGTCCTACAGGGGGCCTTAGCACAGATACGCAGTATTTT	CASSPTGGLSTDTQYF
TRBV12-3/TRBV12-4	TRBJ2-1	NA	many	TGTGCCAGCAGATCGCCTAGCGTCCTATACAATGAGCAGTTCTTC	CASRSPSVLYNEQFF
TRBV14	TRBJ1-4	NA	many	TGTGCCAGCAGCCAAGATGGTCGGCGCCAGGAAAAACTGTTTTTT	CASSQDGRRQEKLFF
TRBV10-2	TRBJ1-3	NA	many	TGCGCCAGCAGTTTGCGGGGTGGCTCTGGAAACACCATATATTTT	CASSLRGGSGNTIYF
TRBV12-3/TRBV12-4	TRBJ2-1	TRBD2	many	TGTGCCAGCAGTTTAGTCCAGGTGCTAGCGGGGGACAATGAGCAGTTCTTC	CASSLVQVLAGDNEQFF
TRBV10-2	TRBJ2-7	TRBD1	many	TGCGCCAGCAGGGGACAGGGTACCTACGAGCAGTACTTC	CASRGQGTYEQYF
TRBV12-3/TRBV12-4	TRBJ2-2	TRBD2	many	TGTGCCAGCAGTTTGATGTCCCCGGGAGGGCCGAGCACCGGGGAGCTGTTTTTT	CASSLMSPGGPSTGELFF
TRBV7-8	TRBJ2-3	TRBD1	few	TGTGCCAGCAGCTTATGGGACAGGGGAACAGATACGCAGTATTTT	CASSLWDRGTDTQYF
TRBV29-1	TRBJ2-1	TRBD2	many	TGCAGCGTTGAGGGGACTAGCGGGAGCTCCTACAATGAGCAGTTCTTC	CSVEGTSGSSYNEQFF
TRBV11-2	TRBJ1-3	TRBD1	many	TGTGCCAGCAGCTTAGTGTACTGGGATGGACAGGGCACTGGAAACACCATATATTTT	CASSLVYWDGQGTGNTIYF
TRBV20-1	TRBJ2-1	TRBD1	many	TGCAGTGCTAGAGGACAGGGTTACAATGAGCAGTTCTTC	CSARGQGYNEQFF
TRBV29-1	TRBJ2-7	TRBD2	many	TGCAGCGTTGAAGATTACCCAGACTCACTAGCGCGCGAGCAGTACTTC	CSVEDYPDSLAREQYF
TRBV28	TRBJ2-2	TRBD2	many	TGTGCCAGCAGGGGGACTAGCGGGGGGGAAACATCGAACACCGGGGAGCTGTTTTTT	CASRGTSGGETSNTGELFF
TRBV19	TRBJ1-1	NA	NA	TGTGCCAGTAATCAGGGACTTCTGAACACTGAAGCTTTCTTT	CASNQGLLNTEAFF
TRBV4-2	TRBJ2-2	NA	NA	TGTGCCAGCGGCTCGGGGCTATATGCCGGGGAGCTGTTTTTT	CASGSGLYAGELFF
TRBV25-1	TRBJ1-2	NA	many	TGTGCCAGCAGTGGGCCTCATGGCTACACCTTC	CASSGPHGYTF
TRBV19	TRBJ2-7	TRBD2	NA	TGTGCCAGTAGTATAGATCCCGGACTAGCCAGGGAGCAGTACTTC	CASSIDPGLAREQYF
TRBV30	TRBJ2-6	NA	few	TGTGCCTGGAGTGTACGAGGCAGTGGGGCCAACGTCCTGACTTTC	CAWSVRGSGANVLTF
TRBV29-1	TRBJ2-6	NA	NA	TGCAGCGTTGAAGTTAGGGGCCCAGGCAGTGGGGCCAACGTCCTGACTTTC	CSVEVRGPGSGANVLTF
TRBV6-5	TRBJ2-1	TRBD1	few	TGTGCCAGCAGTTCCAAGGACAGGGTCAAGAGCTCCTACAATGAGCAGTTCTTC	CASSSKDRVKSSYNEQFF
TRBV12-3/TRBV12-4	TRBJ2-7	TRBD1	many	TGTGCCAGCAGCCACGGACAGGGGGCCAGAGAGCAGTACTTC	CASSHGQGAREQYF
TRBV5-4	TRBJ1-1	TRBD1	many	TGTGCCAGCATCCCAGGGTCAGGGGGGAACACTGAAGCTTTCTTT	CASIPGSGGNTEAFF
TRBV5-3	TRBJ2-1	NA	NA	TGTGCCATGAGCCCCGGCCCGGCTGGGGAGAACTACAATGAGCAGTTCTTC	CAMSPGPAGENYNEQFF
TRBV10-3	TRBJ1-2	TRBD1	NA	TGTGCCATCAGTACAGGGGACGGAGGCTACACCTTC	CAISTGDGGYTF